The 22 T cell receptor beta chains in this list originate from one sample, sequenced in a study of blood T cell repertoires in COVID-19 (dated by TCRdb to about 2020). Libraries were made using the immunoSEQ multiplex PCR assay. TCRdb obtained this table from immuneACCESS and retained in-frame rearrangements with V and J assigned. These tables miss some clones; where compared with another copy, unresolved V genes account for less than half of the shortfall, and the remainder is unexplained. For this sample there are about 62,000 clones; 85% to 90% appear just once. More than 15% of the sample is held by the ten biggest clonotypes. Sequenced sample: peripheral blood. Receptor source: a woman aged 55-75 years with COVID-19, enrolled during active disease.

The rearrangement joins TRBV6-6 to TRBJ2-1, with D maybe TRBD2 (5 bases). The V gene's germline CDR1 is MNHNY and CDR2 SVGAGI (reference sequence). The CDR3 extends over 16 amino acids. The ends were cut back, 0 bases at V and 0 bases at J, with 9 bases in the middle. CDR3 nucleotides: TGTGCCAGCAGTTACTCAAACCGGGACTCCTACAATGAGCAGTTCTTC. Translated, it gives CASSYSNRDSYNEQFF.

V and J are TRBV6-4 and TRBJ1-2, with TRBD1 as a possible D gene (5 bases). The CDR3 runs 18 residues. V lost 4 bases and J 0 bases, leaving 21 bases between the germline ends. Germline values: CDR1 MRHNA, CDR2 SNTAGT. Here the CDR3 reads CASSGNSHRSEANYGYTF. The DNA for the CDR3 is TGTGCCAGCAGTGGGAATTCTCACAGGTCCGAGGCTAACTATGGCTACACCTTC.

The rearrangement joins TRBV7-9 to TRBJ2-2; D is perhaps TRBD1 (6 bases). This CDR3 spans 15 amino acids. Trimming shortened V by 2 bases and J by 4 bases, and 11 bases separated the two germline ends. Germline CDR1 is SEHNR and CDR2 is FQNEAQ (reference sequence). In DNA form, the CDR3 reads TGTGCCAGCAGCTTAAGGGGGAGCGCCACCGGGGAGCTGTTTTTT. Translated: CASSLRGSATGELFF.

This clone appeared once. In DNA form, the CDR3 reads TGTGCCAGCAGCGCCGGACGAGGGGGTAGGAATGAGCAGTTCTTC. It translates to CASSAGRGGRNEQFF. The chain combines TRBV7-2 with TRBJ2-1; possibly TRBD1 for D (6 bases). Germline CDR1 SGHTA, CDR2 FQGNSA. The germline V and J ends were trimmed by 5 bases and 7 bases, with 18 bases remaining between them. CDR3 length equals 15 residues.

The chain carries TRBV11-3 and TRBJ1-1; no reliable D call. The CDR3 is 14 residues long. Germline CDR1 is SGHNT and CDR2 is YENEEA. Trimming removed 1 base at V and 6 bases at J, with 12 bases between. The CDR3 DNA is TGTGCCAGCAGCTTAGGGACCTTTAGCGCTGAAGCTTTCTTT. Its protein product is CASSLGTFSAEAFF.

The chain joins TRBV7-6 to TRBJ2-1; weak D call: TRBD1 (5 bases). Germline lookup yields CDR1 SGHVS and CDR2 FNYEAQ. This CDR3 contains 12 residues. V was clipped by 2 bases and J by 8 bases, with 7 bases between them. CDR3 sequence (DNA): TGTGCCAGCAGCTTATTAGGGGATGAGCAGTTCTTC. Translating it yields CASSLLGDEQFF.

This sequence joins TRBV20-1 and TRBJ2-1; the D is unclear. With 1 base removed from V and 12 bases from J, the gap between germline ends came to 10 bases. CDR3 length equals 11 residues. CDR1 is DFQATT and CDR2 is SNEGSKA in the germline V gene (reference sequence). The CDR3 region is CSARVLSVQFF. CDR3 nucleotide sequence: TGCAGTGCTAGAGTCCTAAGTGTGCAGTTCTTC.

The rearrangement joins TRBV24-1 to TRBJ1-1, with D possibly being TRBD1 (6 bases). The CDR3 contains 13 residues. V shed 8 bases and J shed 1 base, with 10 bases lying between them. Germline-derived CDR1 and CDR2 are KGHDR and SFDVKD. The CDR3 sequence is CATTDSENTEAFF. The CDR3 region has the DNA TGTGCCACCACGGACAGTGAGAACACTGAAGCTTTCTTT.

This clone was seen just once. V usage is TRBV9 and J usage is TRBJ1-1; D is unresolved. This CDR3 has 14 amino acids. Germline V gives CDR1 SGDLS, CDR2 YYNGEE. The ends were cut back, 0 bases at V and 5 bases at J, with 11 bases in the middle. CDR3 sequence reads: CASSVDEGRTEAFF. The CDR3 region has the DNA TGTGCCAGCAGCGTAGATGAGGGTCGGACTGAAGCTTTCTTT.

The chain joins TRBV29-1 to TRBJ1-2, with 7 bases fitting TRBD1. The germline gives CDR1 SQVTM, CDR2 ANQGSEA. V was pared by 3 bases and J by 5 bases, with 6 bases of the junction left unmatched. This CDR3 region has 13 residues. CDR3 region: CSVDRGAEYGYTF. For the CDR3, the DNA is TGCAGCGTTGACAGGGGGGCAGAGTATGGCTACACCTTC. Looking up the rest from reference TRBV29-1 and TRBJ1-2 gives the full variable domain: SAVISQKPSRDICQRGTSLTIQCQVDSQVTMMFWYRQQPGQSLTLIATANQGSEATYESGFVIDKFPISRPNLTFSTLTVSNMSPEDSSIYLCSVDRGAEYGYTFGSGTRLTVV.

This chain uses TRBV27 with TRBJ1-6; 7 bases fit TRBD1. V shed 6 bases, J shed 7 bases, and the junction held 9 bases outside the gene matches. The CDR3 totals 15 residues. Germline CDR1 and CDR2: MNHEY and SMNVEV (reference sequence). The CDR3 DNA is TGTGCCAGCAGAGGTGCAGGGGGTTTCAATTCACCCCTCCACTTT. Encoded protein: CASRGAGGFNSPLHF.

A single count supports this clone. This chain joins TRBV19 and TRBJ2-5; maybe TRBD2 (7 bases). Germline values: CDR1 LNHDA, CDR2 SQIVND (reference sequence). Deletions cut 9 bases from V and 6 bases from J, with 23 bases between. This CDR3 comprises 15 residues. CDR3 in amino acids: CASSRRGESGKTQYF. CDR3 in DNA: TGTGCCAGCTCCCGTAGGGGGGAGAGCGGGAAGACCCAGTACTTC. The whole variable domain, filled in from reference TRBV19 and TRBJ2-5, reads DGGITQSPKYLFRKEGQNVTLSCEQNLNHDAMYWYRQDPGQGLRLIYYSQIVNDFQKGDIAEGYSVSREKKESFPLTVTSAQKNPTAFYLCASSRRGESGKTQYFGPGTRLLVL.

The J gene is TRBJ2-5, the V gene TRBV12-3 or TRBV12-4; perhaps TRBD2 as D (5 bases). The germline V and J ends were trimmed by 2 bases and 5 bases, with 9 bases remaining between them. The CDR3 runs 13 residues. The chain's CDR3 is CASSLLLGETQYF. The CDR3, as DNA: TGTGCCAGCAGTTTACTACTAGGGGAGACCCAGTACTTC.

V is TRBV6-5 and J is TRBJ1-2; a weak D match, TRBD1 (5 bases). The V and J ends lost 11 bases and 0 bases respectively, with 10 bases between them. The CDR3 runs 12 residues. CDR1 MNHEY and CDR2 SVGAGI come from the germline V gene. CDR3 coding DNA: TGTGCCTGCCGGGGGTCTAACTATGGCTACACCTTC. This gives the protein CACRGSNYGYTF.

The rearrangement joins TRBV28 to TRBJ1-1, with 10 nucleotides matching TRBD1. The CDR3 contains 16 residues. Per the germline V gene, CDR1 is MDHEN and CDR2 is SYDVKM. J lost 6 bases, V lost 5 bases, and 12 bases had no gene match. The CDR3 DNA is TGTGCCAGCAGTCTAACCGTGGACAGGGGGTGGGCTGAAGCTTTCTTT. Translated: CASSLTVDRGWAEAFF.

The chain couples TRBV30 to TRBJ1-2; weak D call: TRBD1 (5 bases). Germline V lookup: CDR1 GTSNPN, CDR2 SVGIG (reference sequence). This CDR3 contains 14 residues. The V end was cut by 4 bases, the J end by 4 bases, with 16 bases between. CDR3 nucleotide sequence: TGTGCCTGGACTCCCTGGGGCAGGGCCTATGGCTACACCTTC. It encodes CAWTPWGRAYGYTF.

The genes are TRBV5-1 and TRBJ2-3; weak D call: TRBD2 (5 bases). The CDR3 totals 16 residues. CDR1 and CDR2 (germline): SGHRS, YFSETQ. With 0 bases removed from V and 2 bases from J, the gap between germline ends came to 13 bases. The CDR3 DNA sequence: TGCGCCAGCAGCTTGGGCCGGGGTCTCTACACAGATACGCAGTATTTT. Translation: CASSLGRGLYTDTQYF.

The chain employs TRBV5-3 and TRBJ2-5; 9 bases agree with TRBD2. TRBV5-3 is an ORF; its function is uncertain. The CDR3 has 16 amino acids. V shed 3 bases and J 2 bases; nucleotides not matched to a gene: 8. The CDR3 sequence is CARSWGLAGKQETQYF. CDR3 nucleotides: TGTGCCAGAAGCTGGGGTCTAGCGGGGAAACAAGAGACCCAGTACTTC.

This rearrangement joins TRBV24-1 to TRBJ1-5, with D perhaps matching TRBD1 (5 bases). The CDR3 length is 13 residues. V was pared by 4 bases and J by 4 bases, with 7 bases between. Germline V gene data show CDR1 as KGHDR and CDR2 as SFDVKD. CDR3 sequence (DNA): TGTGCCACCAGTGACAGGGCTAATCAGCCCCAGCATTTT. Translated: CATSDRANQPQHF.

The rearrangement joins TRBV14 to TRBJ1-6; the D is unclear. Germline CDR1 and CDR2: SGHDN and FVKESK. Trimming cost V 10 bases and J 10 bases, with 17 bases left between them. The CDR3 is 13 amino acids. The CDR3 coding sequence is TGTGCCACTTCCACCGACTTCCGATCACCCCTCCACTTT. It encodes CATSTDFRSPLHF. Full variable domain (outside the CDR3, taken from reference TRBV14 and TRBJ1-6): EAGVTQFPSHSVIEKGQTVTLRCDPISGHDNLYWYRRVMGKEIKFLLHFVKESKQDESGMPNNRFLAERTGGTYSTLKVQPAELEDSGVYFCATSTDFRSPLHFGNGTRLTVT.

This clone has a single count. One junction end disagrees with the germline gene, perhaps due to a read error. The CDR3, as DNA: TGTGCCAGCAGCATAGCGGGAGGACTGACCGGGGAGCTGTTTTTT. Its protein product is CASSIAGGLTGELFF. This chain joins TRBV7-6 and TRBJ2-2, with TRBD2 matching over 10 bases. Germline-derived CDR1 and CDR2 are SGHVS and FNYEAQ. This CDR3 is built from 15 residues. Combining the CDR3 with reference TRBV7-6 and TRBJ2-2 gives the whole variable domain GAGVSQSPRYKVTKRGQDVALRCDPISGHVSLYWYRQALGQGPEFLTYFNYEAQQDKSGLPNDRFSAERPEGSISTLTIQRTEQRDSAMYRCASSIAGGLTGELFFGEGSRLTVL.

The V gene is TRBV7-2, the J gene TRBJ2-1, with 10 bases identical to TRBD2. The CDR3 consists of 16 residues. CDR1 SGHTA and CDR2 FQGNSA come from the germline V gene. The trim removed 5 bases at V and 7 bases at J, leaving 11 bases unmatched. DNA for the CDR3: TGTGCCAGCAGCCCGTTCGGGACTAGCGTAACGAATGAGCAGTTCTTC. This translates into CASSPFGTSVTNEQFF.